This section outlines one T cell receptor (beta chain) sequence together with its context. Its antigen is currently unknown. Each cDNA molecule carried a unique molecular identifier. TCRdb re-called the 5' RACE reads with MiXCR, one entry per CDR3 protein. The sample lists more than 25,000 distinct CDR3 sequences; about 4.6% were seen once. Germline CDR1 LGHDT, CDR2 YNNKEL (reference sequence). The CDR3 runs 14 residues. The V gene lost 6 bases and the J gene lost 9 bases, with 21 bases spanning the gap. This specimen belongs to a study of early T cells in non-severe SARS-CoV-2 infection. On the study more broadly: Sequencing targeted bulk RNA from unsorted whole blood, leaving chains unpaired. Study-wide results and caveats: The VDJdb matching leaned toward anti-spike CD8 responses and overlooked private and CD4 specificities.

Source material: whole blood. The chain recombines TRBV3-1 with TRBJ2-7; D may be TRBD1 (6 bases). The TCR originated in an adult who was a healthcare worker with PCR-confirmed SARS-CoV-2 infection or an uninfected control (not recorded which). DNA for the CDR3: TGTGCCAGCAGTCCCAGTTGGGGCGTCAGGGGGCAGTACTTC. It is translated as CASSPSWGVRGQYF.